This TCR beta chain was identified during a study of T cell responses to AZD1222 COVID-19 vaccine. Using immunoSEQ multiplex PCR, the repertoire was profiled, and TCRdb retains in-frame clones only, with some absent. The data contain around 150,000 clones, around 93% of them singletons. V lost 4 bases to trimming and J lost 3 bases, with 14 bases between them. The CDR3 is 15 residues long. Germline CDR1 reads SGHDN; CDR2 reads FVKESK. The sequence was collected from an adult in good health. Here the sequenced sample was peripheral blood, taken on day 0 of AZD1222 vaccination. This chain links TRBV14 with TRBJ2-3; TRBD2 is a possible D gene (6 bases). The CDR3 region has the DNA TGTGCCAGCAGCCCTCTGCGGGAAGGAACAGATACGCAGTATTTT. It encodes CASSPLREGTDTQYF.